These 20 T cell receptor beta chains came from one sample sequenced in a study of blood T cells in healthy people across ages. PCR was performed a second time for roughly 7 to 11 cycles using a sample-barcoded 5' primer and a J-beta primer mix. Using its own MiXCR run on the 5' RACE reads, TCRdb lists one record per CDR3 protein. The data show 1,100,000 or so distinct CDR3 sequences, roughly 45% seen once. The sequenced sample consisted of blood. These receptors all come from a woman aged 60 to 75 in good health.

The chain links TRBV20-1 to TRBJ2-1; 14 positions match TRBD2. J was trimmed by 7 bases and V by 0 bases; bases with no gene match: 5. The CDR3 is 16 residues long. Germline V gene lookup returns CDR1 DFQATT and CDR2 SNEGSKA (reference sequence). This CDR3 is CSARDRTSGRTNEQFF. The CDR3 coding sequence is TGCAGTGCTAGAGATCGGACTAGCGGGAGGACTAATGAGCAGTTCTTC.

The V and J genes are TRBV20-1 and TRBJ2-1; D may be TRBD2 (7 bases). Germline loops: CDR1 DFQATT, CDR2 SNEGSKA (reference sequence). Trimming removed 5 bases from V and 6 bases from J, with 20 bases in between. This CDR3 has 15 residues. CDR3 bases: TGCAGTGCTCCCCGGGGGGCTGGGCGTGTCAATGAGCAGTTCTTC. This gives the protein CSAPRGAGRVNEQFF.

This chain joins TRBV7-9 and TRBJ2-1; 15 bases fit TRBD2. Germline V gives CDR1 SEHNR, CDR2 FQNEAQ (reference sequence). CDR3 length: 17 amino acids. Unmatched junction bases numbered 7, after V lost 6 bases and J lost 4 bases. The CDR3 bases are TGTGCCAGCAGTGGGACTAGCGGGAGGTTTGGTTACAATGAGCAGTTCTTC. This gives the protein CASSGTSGRFGYNEQFF. Full variable domain (outside the CDR3, taken from reference TRBV7-9 and TRBJ2-1): DTGVSQNPRHKITKRGQNVTFRCDPISEHNRLYWYRQTLGQGPEFLTYFQNEAQLEKSRLLSDRFSAERPKGSFSTLEIQRTEQGDSAMYLCASSGTSGRFGYNEQFFGPGTRLTVL.

The chain combines TRBV20-1 with TRBJ2-5; perhaps TRBD1 as D (6 bases). The length of the CDR3 is 14 residues. Germline V gene lookup returns CDR1 DFQATT and CDR2 SNEGSKA (reference sequence). V was cut by 3 bases and J by 11 bases, with 22 bases left in between. The CDR3 DNA follows: TGCAGTGCTAGGTACCAGGGGCCTGGGGATGAGCAGTACTTC. Translation gives CSARYQGPGDEQYF.

V and J are TRBV10-3 and TRBJ1-2, with no clear D. This CDR3 comprises 12 residues. Germline V gene sequence: CDR1 ENHRY, CDR2 SYGVKD. Trimming took off 3 bases at V and 4 bases at J, with 6 bases between the two ends. CDR3 coding DNA: TGTGCCATCAGTGATGTACTCTATGGCTACACCTTC. This gives the protein CAISDVLYGYTF.

This chain's CDR3 is CSATAKNNYGYTF. In DNA form, the CDR3 reads TGCAGTGCTACGGCAAAGAATAACTATGGCTACACCTTC. The V call is TRBV20-1, the J call TRBJ1-2; D gene uncertain. CDR1 is DFQATT, CDR2 SNEGSKA, per germline (reference sequence). This CDR3 comprises 13 residues. Deletions cut 4 bases from V and 1 base from J, with 10 bases between.

The V gene is TRBV7-3, the J gene TRBJ2-2; a weak D match, TRBD1 (6 bases). The germline V gene encodes CDR1 SGHTA and CDR2 FQGTGA. V lost 1 base and J 6 bases, leaving 6 bases between the germline ends. The CDR3 totals 13 residues. The CDR3 DNA follows: TGTGCCAGCAGCTTAAAGGGGGCCGGGGAGCTGTTTTTT. Protein sequence: CASSLKGAGELFF.

Worth noting for this clonotype: The germline gene is not matched at one end of the junction; a read error may be the cause. This CDR3 reads CASSRTGGKLFF. DNA for the CDR3: TGTGCCAGCAGCCGGACCGGCGGGAAGCTGTTTTTT. V is TRBV12-3 or TRBV12-4 and J is TRBJ2-2; D might be TRBD2 (6 bases). CDR3 size: 12 residues.

This clonotype came up many times. The V gene is TRBV4-1, the J gene TRBJ2-5, with D uncertain. Trimming stripped 2 bases from V and 7 bases from J, with 23 bases between. Germline V lookup: CDR1 MGHRA, CDR2 YSYEKL. The CDR3 is 17 amino acids. DNA for the CDR3: TGCGCCAGCAGCCAACCCAGTGGAGAGACACCGGGCAGGACCCAGTACTTC. This gives the protein CASSQPSGETPGRTQYF.

V usage is TRBV4-1 and J usage is TRBJ1-1, with 7 bases lining up with TRBD1. CDR3 length equals 15 residues. Germline V gene sequence: CDR1 MGHRA, CDR2 YSYEKL. V dropped 2 bases and J dropped 8; count of bases not matched to a gene: 11. The CDR3 sequence is CASSQRTGRQGEAFF. In DNA form, the CDR3 reads TGCGCCAGCAGCCAACGGACAGGCCGACAGGGCGAAGCTTTCTTT.

This chain links TRBV20-1 with TRBJ2-1; 10 positions match TRBD2. V lost 6 bases and J lost 7; bases outside the gene matches: 9. Germline CDR1 and CDR2: DFQATT and SNEGSKA (reference sequence). The CDR3 consists of 14 residues. This CDR3 is CSAGLANVGNEQFF. The DNA of the CDR3 is TGCAGTGCGGGACTAGCGAACGTGGGGAATGAGCAGTTCTTC.

The chain uses TRBV11-1 and TRBJ2-7, with TRBD1 matching 7 bases. CDR1 SGHAT and CDR2 FQDESV come from the germline V gene (reference sequence). This CDR3 has 14 residues. J was trimmed by 2 bases and V by 6 bases; bases with no gene match: 7. For the CDR3, the DNA is TGTGCCAGCAGAAAAACAGGGGCCACCTACGAGCAGTACTTC. This codes for CASRKTGATYEQYF.

As concerns this clonotype: A much larger clone differs by one base, so this may be a read error. V gene TRBV7-3 combines with J gene TRBJ2-1; 7 bases align to TRBD2. The trim removed 4 bases at V and 7 bases at J, leaving 10 bases unmatched. The germline gives CDR1 SGHTA, CDR2 FQGTGA. The CDR3 contains 15 residues. CDR3 sequence reads: CASSSGRAGLNEQFF. In DNA form, the CDR3 reads TGTGCCAGCAGCTCGGGACGAGCGGGACTGAATGAGCAGTTCTTC.

The chain's CDR3 is CASSLGRQTSWSSTDTQYF. The DNA for the CDR3 is TGTGCCAGCAGCCTTGGGCGGCAAACGTCTTGGTCTAGCACAGATACGCAGTATTTT. The gene calls are TRBV28 and TRBJ2-3; no firm D call. CDR3 length equals 19 residues. The V gene lost 6 bases and the J gene lost 0 bases, with 25 bases spanning the gap. The germline V gene has CDR1 MDHEN and CDR2 SYDVKM.

The V and J genes are TRBV20-1 and TRBJ1-2, with D tentatively TRBD1 (5 bases). V was clipped by 5 bases and J by 1 base, with 23 bases between them. This CDR3 has 17 residues. CDR1 and CDR2 from the germline V gene are DFQATT and SNEGSKA (reference sequence). The CDR3 DNA follows: TGCAGTGCTCGATTTCGGGACCCAACCCCAGATAACTATGGCTACACCTTC. Translated: CSARFRDPTPDNYGYTF.

A single count supports this clonotype. The chain couples TRBV7-8 to TRBJ2-7, with a weak D call TRBD2 (6 bases). CDR1 is SGHVS and CDR2 is FQNEAQ in the germline V gene. Trimming shortened V by 5 bases and J by 5 bases, and 19 bases separated the two germline ends. The CDR3 is 15 amino acids. Here the CDR3 reads CASSKRLVLSHEQYF. In DNA form, the CDR3 reads TGTGCCAGCAGCAAGAGACTAGTACTATCTCACGAGCAGTACTTC. Looking up the rest from reference TRBV7-8 and TRBJ2-7 gives the full variable domain: GAGVSQSPRYKVAKRGQDVALRCDPISGHVSLFWYQQALGQGPEFLTYFQNEAQLDKSGLPSDRFFAERPEGSVSTLKIQRTQQEDSAVYLCASSKRLVLSHEQYFGPGTRLTVT.

This clonotype was observed a few times. The V call is TRBV6-1, the J call TRBJ2-7; perhaps D is TRBD1 or TRBD2 (6 bases each). The germline V gene encodes CDR1 MNHNS and CDR2 SASEGT. The V and J ends lost 6 bases and 11 bases respectively, with 14 bases between them. CDR3 length: 11 residues. CDR3 sequence reads: CASRRTAGEYF. DNA for the CDR3: TGTGCCAGCAGGCGGACAGCGGGCGAGTACTTC.

The genes are TRBV29-1 and TRBJ2-1; 10 bases fit TRBD2. Germline V gene lookup returns CDR1 SQVTM and CDR2 ANQGSEA. There are 15 residues in the CDR3. Trimming cost V 4 bases and J 8 bases; bases outside gene matches: 11. In DNA form, the CDR3 reads TGCAGCGTTGTCTTTGCACTAGCGGGAACCCATGAGCAGTTCTTC. Amino acid sequence: CSVVFALAGTHEQFF.

Comments on this clonotype: This sequence may be a read error, since a much larger clone differs from it by one base. The chain uses TRBV29-1 and TRBJ2-1, with 8 positions matching TRBD1. After removal of 4 bases from V and 12 bases from J, the junction contained 14 bases not matched to a gene. The CDR3 has 14 residues. Germline CDR1 SQVTM, CDR2 ANQGSEA. CDR3 nucleotides: TGCAGCGTTGGACAGGACAGGGCACTCCGTGGGCAGTTCTTC. Translation: CSVGQDRALRGQFF.

The rearrangement uses TRBV5-1 and TRBJ2-3; D tentatively fits TRBD1 or TRBD2 (5 bases each). From germline, CDR1 is SGHRS and CDR2 YFSETQ. V was shortened by 1 base and J by 6 bases, with 12 bases between the two germline ends. The CDR3 sequence is 14 residues long. CDR3 amino acids: CASSLIFGADTQYF. CDR3 bases: TGCGCCAGCAGCTTGATTTTCGGGGCGGATACGCAGTATTTT.